These T cell receptor beta chains were read from a single sample in a study of blood T cell repertoires in COVID-19. Profiled with immunoSEQ multiplex PCR; TCRdb holds only in-frame clones, not every one. This repertoire shows roughly 50,000 clones, about nine tenths found once; its top ten account for around 13%. The sequencing sample was made of peripheral blood. The receptors originated from a man between 70 and 80 years old with acute or convalescent COVID-19. The CDR3 runs from the conserved cysteine through the conserved F or W. A D gene is named only where the DNA matches it firmly. Size values are once, few and many counts, or a class for expanded clones, and some rows have none.

. | TRBJ1-1 | . | TRBV5-1 | TGCGCCAGCAGCTTGTACAGCTTGAACACTGAAGCTTTCTTT | CASSLYSLNTEAFF
. | TRBJ2-2 | TRBD1 | TRBV2 | TGTGCCAGCAGGACAAATGCACAGGGGAGAGGGAACACCGGGGAGCTGTTTTTT | CASRTNAQGRGNTGELFF
. | TRBJ2-1 | TRBD2 | TRBV6-4 | TGTGCCAGCAACTCCTTAGTAGCGGGAGTGGGTGAGCAGTTCTTC | CASNSLVAGVGEQFF
. | TRBJ2-6 | TRBD2 | TRBV11-2 | TGTGCCAGCAGCTTAAGAGCGGGGGGGCCTGGGGCCAACGTCCTGACTTTC | CASSLRAGGPGANVLTF
. | TRBJ2-7 | TRBD2 | TRBV6-2/TRBV6-3 | TGTGCCAGCAGTTACCAGACTAGCGGGAACTCCTACGAGCAGTACTTC | CASSYQTSGNSYEQYF
few | TRBJ2-1 | TRBD2 | TRBV3-1/TRBV3-2 | TGTGCCAGCAGCCAAGTCGCGCTAGCGGTAAACAATGAGCAGTTCTTC | CASSQVALAVNNEQFF
. | TRBJ1-1 | . | TRBV5-1 | TGCGCCAGCAGCCTGACACCGGGACAGAACACTGAAGCTTTCTTT | CASSLTPGQNTEAFF
. | TRBJ1-1 | . | TRBV9 | TGTGCCAGCAGCGCGACAGCCCAGAACACTGAAGCTTTCTTT | CASSATAQNTEAFF
. | TRBJ1-2 | . | TRBV5-1 | TGCGCCAGCAGCTCAAACGGGGGAGGCTATGGCTACACCTTC | CASSSNGGGYGYTF
. | TRBJ2-1 | TRBD2 | TRBV29-1 | TGCAGCGTTGTGGGACTAGCGGGAAATGAGCAGTTCTTC | CSVVGLAGNEQFF
. | TRBJ2-2 | TRBD1 | TRBV27 | TGTGCCAGCAAGACTCTGGGGGGGACAGGGGTCACCGGGGAGCTGTTTTTT | CASKTLGGTGVTGELFF
. | TRBJ1-1 | TRBD1 | TRBV19 | TGTGCCAGTAGTATACAGACAGGGGTAGGCACTGAAGCTTTCTTT | CASSIQTGVGTEAFF
. | TRBJ1-4 | TRBD1 | TRBV7-2 | TGTGCCAGCAGTCCAGGGGGTTCGGCTAATGAAAAACTGTTTTTT | CASSPGGSANEKLFF
once | TRBJ2-2 | . | TRBV19 | TGTGCCAGTAGTATGGTGGGGCCGGGCACCGGGGAGCTGTTTTTT | CASSMVGPGTGELFF
. | TRBJ1-2 | TRBD1 | TRBV6-1 | TGTGCCAGCAGTGTGGGACAGGGCCCTCTAAACTATGGCTACACCTTC | CASSVGQGPLNYGYTF
. | TRBJ2-7 | TRBD2 | TRBV6-1 | TGTGCCAGCAGTGCCTCGCGGCGGGAGCTCTCCTACGAGCAGTACTTC | CASSASRRELSYEQYF
. | TRBJ1-3 | . | TRBV10-1 | TGCGCCAGCAGTGATGGTATCGGACAGATTAGCTCCAACACCATATATTTT | CASSDGIGQISSNTIYF
. | TRBJ2-7 | . | TRBV5-1 | TGCGCCAGCAGCTTGAGAGAGTCAGGGGAGCAGTACTTC | CASSLRESGEQYF
. | TRBJ2-3 | TRBD2 | TRBV9 | TGTGCCAGCAGCCTAAGCGGGAGTGAAGGAGGAGCGCAGTATTTT | CASSLSGSEGGAQYF
. | TRBJ1-2 | . | TRBV3-1/TRBV3-2 | TGTGCCAGCAGCCTTCAATACCACACCCAGTATGGCTACACCTTC | CASSLQYHTQYGYTF
. | TRBJ1-1 | . | TRBV29-1 | TGCAGCCCTCGAAGTGTTGGGGGCGCGAACACTGAAGCTTTCTTT | CSPRSVGGANTEAFF
. | TRBJ2-2 | . | TRBV14 | TGTGCCAGCAGCGCCCGACGGGGAAGAATGACCGGGGAGCTGTTTTTT | CASSARRGRMTGELFF
. | TRBJ2-3 | TRBD2 | TRBV7-2 | TGTGCCAGCAGCGCCACCCGGACTAGCGGGGGGTACACAGATACGCAGTATTTT | CASSATRTSGGYTDTQYF
once | TRBJ2-1 | . | TRBV5-1 | TGCGCCAGCAGCGTCACCGGGACAACTTACAATGAGCAGTTCTTC | CASSVTGTTYNEQFF
. | TRBJ1-4 | . | TRBV6-5 | TGTGCCAGCAGTTACTCGTCCAGGCTTAATGAAAAACTGTTTTTT | CASSYSSRLNEKLFF